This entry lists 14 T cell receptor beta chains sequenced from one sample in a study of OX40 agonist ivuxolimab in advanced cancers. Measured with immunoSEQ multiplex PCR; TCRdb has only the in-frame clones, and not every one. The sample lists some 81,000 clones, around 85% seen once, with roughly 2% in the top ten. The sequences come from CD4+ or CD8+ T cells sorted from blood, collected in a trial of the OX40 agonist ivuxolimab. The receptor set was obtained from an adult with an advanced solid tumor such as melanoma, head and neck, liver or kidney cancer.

CDR3 sequence (DNA): TGTGCCAGCACGGAGGAACACACCGGGGAGCTGTTTTTT. This codes for CASTEEHTGELFF. The chain links TRBV2 to TRBJ2-2, with a weak D call TRBD2 (5 bases). The CDR3 is 13 amino acids. Trimming shortened V by 7 bases and J by 3 bases, and 9 bases separated the two germline ends. Germline CDR1 reads SNHLY; CDR2 reads FYNNEI.

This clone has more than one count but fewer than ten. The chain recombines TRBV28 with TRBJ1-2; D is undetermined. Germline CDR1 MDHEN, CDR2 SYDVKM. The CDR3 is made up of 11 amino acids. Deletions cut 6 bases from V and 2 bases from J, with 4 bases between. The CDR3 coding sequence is TGTGCCAGCAGGCGAAACTATGGCTACACCTTC. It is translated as CASRRNYGYTF.

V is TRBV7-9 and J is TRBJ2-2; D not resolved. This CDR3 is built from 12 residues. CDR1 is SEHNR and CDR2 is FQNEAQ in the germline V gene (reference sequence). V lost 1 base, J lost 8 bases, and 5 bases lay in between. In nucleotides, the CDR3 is TGTGCCAGCAGCTTAGAGGCGGGGGAGCTGTTTTTT. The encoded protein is CASSLEAGELFF.

The CDR3 sequence: CASSQEFRFSYEQYF. The CDR3 DNA sequence: TGCGCCAGCAGCCAAGAGTTCAGGTTCTCCTACGAGCAGTACTTC. The rearrangement uses TRBV4-3 and TRBJ2-7; D remains unclear. The CDR3 loop spans 15 amino acids. V shed 0 bases and J shed 0 bases, with 9 bases lying between them. Germline CDR1 reads LGHNA; CDR2 reads YSLEER.

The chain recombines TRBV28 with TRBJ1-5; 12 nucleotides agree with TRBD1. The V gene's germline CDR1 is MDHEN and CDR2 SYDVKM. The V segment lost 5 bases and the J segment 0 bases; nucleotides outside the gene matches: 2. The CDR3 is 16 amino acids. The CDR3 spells CASSGTGGLSNQPQHF. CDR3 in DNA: TGTGCCAGCAGTGGGACAGGGGGCCTTAGCAATCAGCCCCAGCATTTT. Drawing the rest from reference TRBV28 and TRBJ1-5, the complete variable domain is DVKVTQSSRYLVKRTGEKVFLECVQDMDHENMFWYRQDPGLGLRLIYFSYDVKMKEKGDIPEGYSVSREKKERFSLILESASTNQTSMYLCASSGTGGLSNQPQHFGDGTRLSIL.

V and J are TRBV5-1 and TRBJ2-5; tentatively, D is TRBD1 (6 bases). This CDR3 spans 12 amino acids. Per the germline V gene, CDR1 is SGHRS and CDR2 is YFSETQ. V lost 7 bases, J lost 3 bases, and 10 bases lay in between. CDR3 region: CASGEGEETQYF. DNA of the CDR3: TGCGCCAGCGGTGAGGGGGAAGAGACCCAGTACTTC.

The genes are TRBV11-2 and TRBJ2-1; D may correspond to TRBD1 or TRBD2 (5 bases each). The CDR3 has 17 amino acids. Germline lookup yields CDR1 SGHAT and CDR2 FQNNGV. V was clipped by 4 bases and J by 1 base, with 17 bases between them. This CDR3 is CASSSLSRGRSYNEQFF. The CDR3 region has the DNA TGTGCCAGCAGCTCCCTATCTCGGGGCCGATCCTACAATGAGCAGTTCTTC.

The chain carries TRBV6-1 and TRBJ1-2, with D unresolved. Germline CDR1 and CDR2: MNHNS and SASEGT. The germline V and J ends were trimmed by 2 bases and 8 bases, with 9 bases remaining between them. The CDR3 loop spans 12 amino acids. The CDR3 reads CASSETLGGYTF. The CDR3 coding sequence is TGTGCCAGCAGTGAAACCCTGGGAGGCTACACCTTC.

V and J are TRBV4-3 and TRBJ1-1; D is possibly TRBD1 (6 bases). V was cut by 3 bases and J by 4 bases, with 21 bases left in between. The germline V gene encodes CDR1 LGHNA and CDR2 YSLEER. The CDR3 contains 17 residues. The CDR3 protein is CASSQLPAGGRGTEAFF. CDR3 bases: TGCGCCAGCAGCCAGCTCCCGGCCGGGGGGCGAGGCACTGAAGCTTTCTTT.

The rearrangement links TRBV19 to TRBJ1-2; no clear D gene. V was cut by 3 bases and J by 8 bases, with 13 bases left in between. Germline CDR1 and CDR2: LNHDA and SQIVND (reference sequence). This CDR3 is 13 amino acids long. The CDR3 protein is CASSMGEFGGYTF. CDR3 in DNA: TGTGCCAGTAGTATGGGCGAATTCGGGGGCTACACCTTC.

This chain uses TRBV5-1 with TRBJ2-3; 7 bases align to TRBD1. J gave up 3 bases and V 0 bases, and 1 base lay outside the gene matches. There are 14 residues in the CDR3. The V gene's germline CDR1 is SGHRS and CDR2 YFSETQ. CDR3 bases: TGCGCCAGCAGCTTGGACAGGGGAACAGATACGCAGTATTTT. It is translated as CASSLDRGTDTQYF.

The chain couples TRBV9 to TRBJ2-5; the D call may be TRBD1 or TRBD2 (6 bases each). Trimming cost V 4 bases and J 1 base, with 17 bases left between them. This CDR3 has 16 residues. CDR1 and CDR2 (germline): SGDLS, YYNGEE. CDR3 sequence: CASSPRTGGPQETQYF. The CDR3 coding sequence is TGTGCCAGCAGCCCCCGTACCGGGGGCCCCCAAGAGACCCAGTACTTC.

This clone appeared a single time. The CDR3, as DNA: TGTGCCAGCTCACCCTCTGGAAGCTACGAGCAGTACTTC. Translated, it gives CASSPSGSYEQYF. The genes are TRBV18 and TRBJ2-7; no reliable D call. V was shortened by 3 bases and J by 3 bases, with 9 bases between the two germline ends. The CDR3 covers 13 residues. In germline, CDR1 is KGHSH, CDR2 LQKENI.

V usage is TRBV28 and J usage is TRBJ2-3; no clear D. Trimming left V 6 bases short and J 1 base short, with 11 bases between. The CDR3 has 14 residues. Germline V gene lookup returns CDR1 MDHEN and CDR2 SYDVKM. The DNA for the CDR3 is TGTGCCAGCAGGGCGTCCGGCGGCACAGATACGCAGTATTTT. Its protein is CASRASGGTDTQYF. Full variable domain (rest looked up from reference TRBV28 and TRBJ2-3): DVKVTQSSRYLVKRTGEKVFLECVQDMDHENMFWYRQDPGLGLRLIYFSYDVKMKEKGDIPEGYSVSREKKERFSLILESASTNQTSMYLCASRASGGTDTQYFGPGTRLTVL.